A single sample gave rise to the 8 T cell receptor beta chains below, sequenced in a study of shared clonotypes between healthy human individuals. The table came from immunoSEQ multiplex PCR; TCRdb's copy has only in-frame clones and leaves some out. The repertoire holds fewer than 100,000 clones, with roughly two thirds as singletons. Sequenced input: memory CD8+ T cells sorted from blood. Stated subset: CD45RO+ cells pooled with CCR7-negative TemRA cells. These receptors were taken from a man aged 25 to 40 in good health.

This chain connects TRBV7-2 to TRBJ1-5; 7 positions agree with TRBD1. Germline-derived CDR1 and CDR2 are SGHTA and FQGNSA. The CDR3 extends over 14 amino acids. The trim removed 4 bases at V and 6 bases at J, leaving 6 bases unmatched. CDR3 in DNA: TGTGCCAGCAGCTCGACAGGGTTGGGTCAGCCCCAGCATTTT. The encoded protein is CASSSTGLGQPQHF.

In regard to this clone: A read error likely explains this, since a far larger clone differs by one base. V and J are TRBV5-4 and TRBJ2-3; D possibly corresponds to TRBD2 (5 bases). The CDR3 is 15 residues long. The V gene lost 4 bases and the J gene lost 5 bases, with 17 bases spanning the gap. CDR1 and CDR2 from the germline V gene are SGHNT and YYREEE (reference sequence). As DNA, the CDR3 is TGTGCCAGCAGCCCCATTCCTTCGAGGGAAGATACGCAGTATTTT. The encoded protein is CASSPIPSREDTQYF.

In its sample, this clone ranks as medium-sized. J is TRBJ2-2 and V is TRBV11-3, with D perhaps matching TRBD1 (5 bases). Trimming left V 4 bases short and J 1 base short, with 13 bases between. Germline CDR1 is SGHNT and CDR2 is YENEEA. CDR3 length: 16 amino acids. CDR3 region: CASSSSADKNTGELFF. CDR3 DNA sequence: TGTGCCAGCAGCTCATCCGCGGACAAGAACACCGGGGAGCTGTTTTTT.

The chain is built from TRBV7-9 and TRBJ2-7; 9 bases agree with TRBD1. The germline CDR1 and CDR2 sequences are SEHNR and FQNEAQ (reference sequence). J was trimmed by 6 bases and V by 6 bases; bases with no gene match: 6. This CDR3 has 13 residues. CDR3 sequence: CASRPTGGCEQYF. CDR3 in DNA: TGTGCCAGCAGACCCACAGGGGGCTGCGAGCAGTACTTC.

A note on this clone: Just one base apart from a much larger clone, this may be a read error. This chain joins TRBV15 and TRBJ1-1; a possible D gene is TRBD1 (6 bases). Germline-derived CDR1 and CDR2 are LNHNV and YYDKDF (reference sequence). The CDR3 extends over 16 amino acids. CDR3 nucleotide sequence: TGTGCCGCCAGCACCACGTGGCCCGGGACAAACACTGAAGCTTTCTTT. Amino acid sequence: CAASTTWPGTNTEAFF.

The chain links TRBV27 to TRBJ2-1; 8 bases are a match to TRBD2. J gave up 12 bases and V 4 bases, and 20 bases lay outside the gene matches. The germline CDR1 and CDR2 sequences are MNHEY and SMNVEV (reference sequence). CDR3 length: 17 residues. CDR3 sequence reads: CASSSPTSGTIGSWQFF. CDR3 coding DNA: TGTGCCAGCAGTTCCCCCACTAGCGGTACAATTGGCAGTTGGCAGTTCTTC.

V gene TRBV6-6 combines with J gene TRBJ2-7; TRBD1 matches at 8 bases. V trimming: 4 bases; J trimming: 3 bases; junction bases outside the gene matches: 5. This CDR3 is built from 14 residues. CDR1 and CDR2 (germline): MNHNY, SVGAGI (reference sequence). This chain's CDR3 is CASSFGTGYYEQYF. CDR3 in DNA: TGTGCCAGCAGTTTTGGGACAGGATACTACGAGCAGTACTTC.

This clone has at least ten counts. The chain's CDR3 is CASRSGTGSTGELFF. In DNA form, the CDR3 reads TGTGCCAGCAGGTCCGGGACAGGTTCCACCGGGGAGCTGTTTTTT. The chain carries TRBV7-8 and TRBJ2-2, with TRBD1 matching 8 bases. The CDR3 has 15 residues. J gave up 4 bases and V 6 bases, and 7 bases lay outside the gene matches. Germline lookup yields CDR1 SGHVS and CDR2 FQNEAQ. Together with reference TRBV7-8 and TRBJ2-2, the CDR3 gives the full variable domain: GAGVSQSPRYKVAKRGQDVALRCDPISGHVSLFWYQQALGQGPEFLTYFQNEAQLDKSGLPSDRFFAERPEGSVSTLKIQRTQQEDSAVYLCASRSGTGSTGELFFGEGSRLTVL.